Sequencing of this TCR beta chain was carried out in a study of blood T cell repertoires in COVID-19. Per the original methods: Using reference gene primer amplification, nucleated cell counts were estimated. The repertoire was sequenced with immunoSEQ multiplex PCR; TCRdb's copy has only in-frame clones and lacks some. V and J calls and clone size are given by that table; D and trimming were obtained from the DNA. The sample consists of a few hundred thousand clones, around 81% of them appearing once. Per the germline V gene, CDR1 is LGHDT and CDR2 is YNNKEL (reference sequence). This CDR3 spans 16 amino acids. V lost 0 bases, J lost 0 bases, and 9 bases lay in between.

This receptor was identified in a man aged 25-40 years who had recovered from COVID-19. The rearrangement links TRBV3-1 (or the pseudogene TRBV3-2) to TRBJ2-1, with a possible D match to TRBD2 (5 bases). The sequenced sample was peripheral blood. CDR3 in amino acids: CASSQDLGSSYNEQFF. In DNA form, the CDR3 reads TGTGCCAGCAGCCAAGATTTGGGGAGCTCCTACAATGAGCAGTTCTTC.